A selection of T cell receptor beta chains follows, all from one sample in a study of control samples from healthy donors and cancer patients. Only in-frame clones appear in the TCRdb table, and some are missing; sequencing was by immunoSEQ multiplex PCR. The repertoire holds about 170,000 clones, with 91% as singletons. Sequences were obtained from blood. The receptor source for this set is a woman younger than 45 in good health. Both conserved end residues are part of each CDR3. Each record gives: clone size, D gene, J gene, V gene, CDR3 protein, CDR3 DNA. D genes are given only for firm matches. The size entry is marked missing in some rows and otherwise reads once, few, many or a size class.

clone_size: -; d_call: -; j_call: TRBJ2-1; v_call: TRBV18; cdr3_aa: CASSPPNRASLAYNEQFF; cdr3_nt: TGTGCCAGCTCACCACCGAACAGGGCAAGTTTGGCCTACAATGAGCAGTTCTTC
clone_size: -; d_call: TRBD1; j_call: TRBJ2-1; v_call: TRBV9; cdr3_aa: CASSVGDSNEQFF; cdr3_nt: TGTGCCAGCAGCGTAGGGGACAGCAATGAGCAGTTCTTC
clone_size: once; d_call: -; j_call: TRBJ2-1; v_call: TRBV4-1; cdr3_aa: CASSQGVVGGGYNEQFF; cdr3_nt: TGCGCCAGCAGCCAAGGGGTCGTCGGGGGCGGCTACAATGAGCAGTTCTTC
clone_size: -; d_call: -; j_call: TRBJ2-4; v_call: TRBV5-4; cdr3_aa: CASSLAGANKNIQYF; cdr3_nt: TGTGCCAGCAGCTTGGCGGGGGCTAACAAAAACATTCAGTACTTC
clone_size: few; d_call: -; j_call: TRBJ2-1; v_call: TRBV7-2; cdr3_aa: CASSLRSTGNEQFF; cdr3_nt: TGTGCCAGCAGCTTACGATCAACAGGGAATGAGCAGTTCTTC
clone_size: -; d_call: TRBD1; j_call: TRBJ2-7; v_call: TRBV6-2/TRBV6-3; cdr3_aa: CASSGTGGAYEQYF; cdr3_nt: TGTGCCAGCAGCGGGACAGGGGGCGCCTACGAGCAGTACTTC
clone_size: -; d_call: -; j_call: TRBJ1-1; v_call: TRBV5-1; cdr3_aa: CASSLEGVNTEAFF; cdr3_nt: TGCGCCAGCAGCTTGGAGGGGGTGAACACTGAAGCTTTCTTT
clone_size: medium-sized; d_call: TRBD2; j_call: TRBJ2-7; v_call: TRBV2; cdr3_aa: CASRTSGGAYEQYF; cdr3_nt: TGTGCCAGCAGGACTAGCGGGGGGGCCTACGAGCAGTACTTC
clone_size: -; d_call: TRBD2; j_call: TRBJ2-7; v_call: TRBV6-2/TRBV6-3; cdr3_aa: CASSGLAGAYEQYF; cdr3_nt: TGTGCCAGCAGCGGACTAGCGGGAGCCTACGAGCAGTACTTC
clone_size: -; d_call: -; j_call: TRBJ2-3; v_call: TRBV10-3; cdr3_aa: CAISGTTDTQYF; cdr3_nt: TGTGCCATCAGTGGAACCACAGATACGCAGTATTTT
clone_size: -; d_call: -; j_call: TRBJ1-3; v_call: TRBV7-2; cdr3_aa: CASSLGVGSGNTIYF; cdr3_nt: TGTGCCAGCAGCTTAGGGGTCGGCTCTGGAAACACCATATATTTT
clone_size: -; d_call: -; j_call: TRBJ2-2; v_call: TRBV24-1; cdr3_aa: CATRGAHTGELFF; cdr3_nt: TGTGCCACCAGGGGGGCGCACACCGGGGAGCTGTTTTTT
clone_size: -; d_call: -; j_call: TRBJ2-5; v_call: TRBV28; cdr3_aa: CASSRGGQETQYF; cdr3_nt: TGTGCCAGCAGTCGGGGCGGGCAAGAGACCCAGTACTTC
clone_size: -; d_call: -; j_call: TRBJ1-1; v_call: TRBV6-4; cdr3_aa: CASSGGENTEAFF; cdr3_nt: TGTGCCAGCAGTGGGGGAGAGAACACTGAAGCTTTCTTT
clone_size: -; d_call: TRBD1; j_call: TRBJ1-2; v_call: TRBV19; cdr3_aa: CASIGTGGAGSHYGYTF; cdr3_nt: TGTGCCAGTATCGGGACAGGGGGCGCGGGGAGTCACTATGGCTACACCTTC
clone_size: -; d_call: -; j_call: TRBJ1-2; v_call: TRBV10-2; cdr3_aa: CASMGGYGYTF; cdr3_nt: TGCGCCAGCATGGGAGGTTATGGCTACACCTTC
clone_size: -; d_call: TRBD1; j_call: TRBJ1-1; v_call: TRBV28; cdr3_aa: CASRPTGMNTEAFF; cdr3_nt: TGTGCCAGCAGGCCGACAGGGATGAACACTGAAGCTTTCTTT
clone_size: -; d_call: TRBD2; j_call: TRBJ2-1; v_call: TRBV7-2; cdr3_aa: CASSSPGLAVSYNEQFF; cdr3_nt: TGTGCCAGCAGTTCTCCGGGACTAGCGGTCTCCTACAATGAGCAGTTCTTC
clone_size: -; d_call: TRBD1; j_call: TRBJ1-1; v_call: TRBV5-1; cdr3_aa: CASSLVAGGRNTEAFF; cdr3_nt: TGCGCCAGCAGCTTGGTAGCAGGGGGGAGGAACACTGAAGCTTTCTTT
clone_size: -; d_call: -; j_call: TRBJ2-3; v_call: TRBV18; cdr3_aa: CASSPRVGATDTQYF; cdr3_nt: TGTGCCAGCTCGCCCAGGGTCGGGGCCACAGATACGCAGTATTTT
clone_size: -; d_call: TRBD1; j_call: TRBJ1-1; v_call: TRBV6-5; cdr3_aa: CASSSGGAGVSEAFF; cdr3_nt: TGTGCCAGCAGTTCAGGGGGCGCCGGGGTGTCTGAAGCTTTCTTT
clone_size: -; d_call: TRBD1; j_call: TRBJ1-2; v_call: TRBV19; cdr3_aa: CATSQGAQYGYTF; cdr3_nt: TGTGCCACCTCGCAGGGGGCCCAATATGGCTACACCTTC
clone_size: -; d_call: TRBD1; j_call: TRBJ1-1; v_call: TRBV18; cdr3_aa: CASSPPGTGGAGMNTEAFF; cdr3_nt: TGTGCCAGCTCACCACCGGGGACAGGGGGAGCGGGAATGAACACTGAAGCTTTCTTT
clone_size: -; d_call: -; j_call: TRBJ2-1; v_call: TRBV6-2/TRBV6-3; cdr3_aa: CASSWGGNEQFF; cdr3_nt: TGTGCCAGCAGTTGGGGCGGGAATGAGCAGTTCTTC
clone_size: -; d_call: -; j_call: TRBJ2-3; v_call: TRBV5-1; cdr3_aa: CASSFQGYTDTQYF; cdr3_nt: TGCGCCAGCAGCTTCCAGGGCTACACAGATACGCAGTATTTT
clone_size: few; d_call: -; j_call: TRBJ2-2; v_call: TRBV5-1; cdr3_aa: CASSLVVGNTGELFF; cdr3_nt: TGCGCCAGCAGCTTGGTGGTGGGGAACACCGGGGAGCTGTTTTTT